The next 2 T cell receptor beta chains were all read from a single sample in a study of control samples from healthy donors and cancer patients. Profiled with immunoSEQ multiplex PCR; TCRdb holds only in-frame clones, not every one. This table holds roughly 220,000 clones, about 95% found once. The source material was blood. All receptors come from a man between 50 and 59 years old in good health.

This chain uses TRBV29-1 with TRBJ1-1; 7 bases match TRBD1. This CDR3 contains 13 residues. V lost 4 bases and J lost 0; bases outside the gene matches: 2. CDR1 and CDR2 from the germline V gene are SQVTM and ANQGSEA. The CDR3 DNA is TGCAGCGTTGTGGGACAGATGAACACTGAAGCTTTCTTT. It specifies CSVVGQMNTEAFF.

This clone appeared once. The chain carries TRBV19 and TRBJ1-3; D is undetermined. From germline, CDR1 is LNHDA and CDR2 SQIVND (reference sequence). V was clipped by 1 base and J by 4 bases, with 14 bases between them. The CDR3 length is 16 residues. Here the CDR3 DNA reads TGTGCCAGTAGTATAGCGGCCACAATAAGGGGAAACACCATATATTTT. It encodes CASSIAATIRGNTIYF. Filled out from reference TRBV19 and TRBJ1-3, the complete variable domain reads DGGITQSPKYLFRKEGQNVTLSCEQNLNHDAMYWYRQDPGQGLRLIYYSQIVNDFQKGDIAEGYSVSREKKESFPLTVTSAQKNPTAFYLCASSIAATIRGNTIYFGEGSWLTVV.